Listed here is a single T cell receptor beta chain. Its antigen is still unknown. TCRdb reprocessed the 5' RACE reads with MiXCR, giving one entry per CDR3 protein. Altogether 150,000 to 200,000 distinct CDR3 sequences are present, approximately 15% being singletons, with the ten largest covering roughly 14%. The CDR3 sequence is 15 residues long. The J segment lost 1 base and the V segment lost 6 bases, leaving 5 bases of the junction unmatched. Germline values: CDR1 MNHEY, CDR2 SMNVEV (reference sequence). This specimen comes from a study of T-cell memory formation after mild COVID-19. Overall study findings and caveats: CD4+ contracting clones were found mainly in CM and EM, and CD8+ ones in EMRA.

V and J are TRBV27 and TRBJ2-2, with 7 bases that match TRBD1. The sample consisted of PBMCs or a T cell subset sorted from them (not recorded which). The clonotype was recovered from an adult woman who had mild COVID-19 (a few samples of this study predate the infection). Cell type and time point are not known. The chain's CDR3 is CASSPNRGNTGELFF. The CDR3 DNA follows: TGTGCCAGCAGCCCTAACAGGGGGAACACCGGGGAGCTGTTTTTT.